The text below deals with one TCR beta chain. The data originate from a study of blood T cell repertoires in COVID-19. Study at large: The analysed material was cDNA or gDNA that came from T cells, B-cell-depleted T cells, or PBMCs.

Germline lookup yields CDR1 SGHRS and CDR2 YFSETQ. Trimming pared 4 bases from V and 0 bases from J, leaving 16 bases between. The CDR3 sequence is 16 residues long. Using immunoSEQ multiplex PCR, the repertoire was profiled, and TCRdb retains in-frame clones only, with some absent. The sample records about 98,000 clones, approximately 86% being singletons. J is TRBJ1-1 and V is TRBV5-1; no definite D call. Sequencing used peripheral blood. The sequence came from a man aged 50-60 years with acute or convalescent COVID-19. CDR3 nucleotide sequence: TGCGCCAGCAGCCCCGGGGTCTTAATCTTGAACACTGAAGCTTTCTTT. The encoded protein is CASSPGVLILNTEAFF.